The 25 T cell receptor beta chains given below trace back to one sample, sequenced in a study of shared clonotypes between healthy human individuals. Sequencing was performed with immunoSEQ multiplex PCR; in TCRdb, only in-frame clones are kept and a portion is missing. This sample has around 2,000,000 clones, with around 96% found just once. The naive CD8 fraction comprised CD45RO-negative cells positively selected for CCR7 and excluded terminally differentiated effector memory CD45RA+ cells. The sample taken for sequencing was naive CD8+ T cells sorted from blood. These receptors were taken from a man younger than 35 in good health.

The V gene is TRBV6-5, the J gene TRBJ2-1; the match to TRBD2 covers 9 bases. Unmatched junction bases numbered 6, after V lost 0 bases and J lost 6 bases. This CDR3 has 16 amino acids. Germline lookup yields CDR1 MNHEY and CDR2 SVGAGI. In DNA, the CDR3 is TGTGCCAGCAGTTACTCGGTGTCTAGCGGGGTCAATGAGCAGTTCTTC. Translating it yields CASSYSVSSGVNEQFF.

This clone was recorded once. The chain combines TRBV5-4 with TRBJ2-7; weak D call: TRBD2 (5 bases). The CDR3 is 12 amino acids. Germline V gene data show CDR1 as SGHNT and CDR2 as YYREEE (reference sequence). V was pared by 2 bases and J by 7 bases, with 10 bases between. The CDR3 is CASSFGGLEQYF. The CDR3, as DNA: TGTGCCAGCAGCTTTGGAGGCCTGGAGCAGTACTTC.

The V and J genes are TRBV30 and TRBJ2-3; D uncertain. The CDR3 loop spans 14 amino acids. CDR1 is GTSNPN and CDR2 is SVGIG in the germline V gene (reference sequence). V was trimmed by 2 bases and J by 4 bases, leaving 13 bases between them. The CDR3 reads CAWSMGSGADTQYF. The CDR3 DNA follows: TGTGCCTGGAGTATGGGGTCGGGTGCAGATACGCAGTATTTT.

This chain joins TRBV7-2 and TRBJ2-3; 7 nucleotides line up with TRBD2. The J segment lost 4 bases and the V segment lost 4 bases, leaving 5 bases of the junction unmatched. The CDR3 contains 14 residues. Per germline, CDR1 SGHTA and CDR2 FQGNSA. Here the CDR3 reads CASSSVAGPDTQYF. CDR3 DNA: TGTGCCAGCAGCTCAGTAGCGGGCCCAGATACGCAGTATTTT.

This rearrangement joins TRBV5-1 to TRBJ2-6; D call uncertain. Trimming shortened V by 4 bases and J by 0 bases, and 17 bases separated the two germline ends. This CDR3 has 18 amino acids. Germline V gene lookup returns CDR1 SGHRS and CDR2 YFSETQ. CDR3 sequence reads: CASSPWSSAYSGANVLTF. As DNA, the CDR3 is TGCGCCAGCAGCCCGTGGTCTTCCGCCTACTCTGGGGCCAACGTCCTGACTTTC. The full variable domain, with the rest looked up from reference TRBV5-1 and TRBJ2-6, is KAGVTQTPRYLIKTRGQQVTLSCSPISGHRSVSWYQQTPGQGLQFLFEYFSETQRNKGNFPGRFSGRQFSNSRSEMNVSTLELGDSALYLCASSPWSSAYSGANVLTFGAGSRLTVL.

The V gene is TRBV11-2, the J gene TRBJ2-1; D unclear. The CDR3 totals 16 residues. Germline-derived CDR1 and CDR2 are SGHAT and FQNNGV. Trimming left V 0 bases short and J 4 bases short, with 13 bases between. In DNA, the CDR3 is TGTGCCAGCAGCTTAGATCTGGGTTCGGTTTACAATGAGCAGTTCTTC. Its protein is CASSLDLGSVYNEQFF.

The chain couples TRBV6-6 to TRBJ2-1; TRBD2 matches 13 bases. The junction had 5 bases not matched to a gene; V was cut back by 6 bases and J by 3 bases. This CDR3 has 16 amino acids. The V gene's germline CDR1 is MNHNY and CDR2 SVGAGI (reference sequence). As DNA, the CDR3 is TGTGCCAGCAGCCAGGGACTAGCGGGATTCTACAATGAGCAGTTCTTC. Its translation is CASSQGLAGFYNEQFF.

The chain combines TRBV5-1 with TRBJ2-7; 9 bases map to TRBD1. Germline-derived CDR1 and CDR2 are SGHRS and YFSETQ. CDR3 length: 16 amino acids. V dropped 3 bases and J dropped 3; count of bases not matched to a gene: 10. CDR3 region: CASSYEPGQGIYEQYF. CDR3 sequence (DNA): TGCGCCAGCAGCTATGAACCGGGACAGGGAATCTACGAGCAGTACTTC.

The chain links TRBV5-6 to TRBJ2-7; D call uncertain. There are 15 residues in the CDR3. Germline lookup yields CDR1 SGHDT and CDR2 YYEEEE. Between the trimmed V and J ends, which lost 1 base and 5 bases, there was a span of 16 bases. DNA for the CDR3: TGTGCCAGCAGCTTGTTGTACCCTCCCGACCACGAGCAGTACTTC. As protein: CASSLLYPPDHEQYF. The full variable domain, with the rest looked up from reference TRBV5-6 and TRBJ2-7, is DAGVTQSPTHLIKTRGQQVTLRCSPKSGHDTVSWYQQALGQGPQFIFQYYEEEERQRGNFPDRFSGHQFPNYSSELNVNALLLGDSALYLCASSLLYPPDHEQYFGPGTRLTVT.

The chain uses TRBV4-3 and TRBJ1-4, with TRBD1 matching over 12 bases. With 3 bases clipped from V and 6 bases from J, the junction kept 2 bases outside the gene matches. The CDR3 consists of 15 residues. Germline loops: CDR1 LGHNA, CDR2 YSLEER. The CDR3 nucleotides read TGCGCCAGCAGCCAGGGGACAGGGGGCTATGAAAAACTGTTTTTT. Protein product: CASSQGTGGYEKLFF.

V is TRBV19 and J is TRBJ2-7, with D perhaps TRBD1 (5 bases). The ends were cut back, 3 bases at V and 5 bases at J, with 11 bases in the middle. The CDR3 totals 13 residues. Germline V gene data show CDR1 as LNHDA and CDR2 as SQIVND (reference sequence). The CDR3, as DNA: TGTGCCAGTAGTATGGACACCCGGGACGAGCAGTACTTC. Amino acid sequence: CASSMDTRDEQYF. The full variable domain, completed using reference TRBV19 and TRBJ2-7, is DGGITQSPKYLFRKEGQNVTLSCEQNLNHDAMYWYRQDPGQGLRLIYYSQIVNDFQKGDIAEGYSVSREKKESFPLTVTSAQKNPTAFYLCASSMDTRDEQYFGPGTRLTVT.

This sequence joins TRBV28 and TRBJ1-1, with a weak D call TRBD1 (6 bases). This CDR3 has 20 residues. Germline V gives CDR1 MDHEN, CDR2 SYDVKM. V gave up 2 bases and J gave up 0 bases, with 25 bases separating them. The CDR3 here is CASSLPVNTGIEGVNTEAFF. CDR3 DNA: TGTGCCAGCAGTTTACCGGTAAACACAGGGATAGAGGGTGTGAACACTGAAGCTTTCTTT.

The CDR3 region is CASSGFWAGVDNEQFF. CDR3 in DNA: TGTGCCAGCAGCGGATTTTGGGCAGGGGTCGACAATGAGCAGTTCTTC. The chain recombines TRBV9 with TRBJ2-1; possibly TRBD1 for D (6 bases). The ends were cut back, 3 bases at V and 5 bases at J, with 18 bases in the middle. The V gene's germline CDR1 is SGDLS and CDR2 YYNGEE. The CDR3 runs 16 residues.

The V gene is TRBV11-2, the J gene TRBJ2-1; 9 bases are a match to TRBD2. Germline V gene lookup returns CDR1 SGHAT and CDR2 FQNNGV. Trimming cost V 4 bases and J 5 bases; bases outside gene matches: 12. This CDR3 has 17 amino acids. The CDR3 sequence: CASSSVNSGGLHNEQFF. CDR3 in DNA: TGTGCCAGCAGCTCTGTTAACAGCGGGGGGCTACACAATGAGCAGTTCTTC.

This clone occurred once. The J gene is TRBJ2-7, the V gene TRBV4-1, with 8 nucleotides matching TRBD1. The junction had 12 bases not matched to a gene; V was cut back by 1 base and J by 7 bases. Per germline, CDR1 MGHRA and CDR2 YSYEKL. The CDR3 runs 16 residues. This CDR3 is CASSQARTGPLAEQYF. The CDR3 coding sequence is TGCGCCAGCAGCCAAGCCAGGACAGGGCCCCTAGCGGAGCAGTACTTC.

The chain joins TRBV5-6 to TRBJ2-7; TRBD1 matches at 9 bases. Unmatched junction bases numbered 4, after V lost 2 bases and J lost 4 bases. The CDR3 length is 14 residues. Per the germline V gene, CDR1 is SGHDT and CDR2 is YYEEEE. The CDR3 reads CASSFETGGYEQYF. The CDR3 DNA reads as TGTGCCAGCAGCTTTGAGACAGGGGGTTACGAGCAGTACTTC.

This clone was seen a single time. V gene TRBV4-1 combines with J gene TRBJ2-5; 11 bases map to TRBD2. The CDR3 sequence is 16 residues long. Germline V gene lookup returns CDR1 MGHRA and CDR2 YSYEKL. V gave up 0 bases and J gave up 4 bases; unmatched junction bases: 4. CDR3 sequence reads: CASSQEASGGLETQYF. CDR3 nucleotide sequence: TGCGCCAGCAGCCAAGAAGCTAGCGGGGGGTTAGAGACCCAGTACTTC.

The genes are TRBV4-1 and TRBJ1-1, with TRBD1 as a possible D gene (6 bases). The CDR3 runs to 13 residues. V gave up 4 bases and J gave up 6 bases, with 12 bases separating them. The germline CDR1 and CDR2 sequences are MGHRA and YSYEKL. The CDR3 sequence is CASSRSGHPEAFF. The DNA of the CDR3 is TGCGCCAGCAGCCGATCGGGACACCCTGAAGCTTTCTTT.

CDR3 nucleotides: TGTGCCAGCAGGGTGGAGAACCAAGAGACCCAGTACTTC. Its protein product is CASRVENQETQYF. The chain carries TRBV7-9 and TRBJ2-5, with unresolved D. V lost 6 bases, J lost 0 bases, and 8 bases lay in between. Germline CDR1 and CDR2: SEHNR and FQNEAQ (reference sequence). This CDR3 is built from 13 residues.

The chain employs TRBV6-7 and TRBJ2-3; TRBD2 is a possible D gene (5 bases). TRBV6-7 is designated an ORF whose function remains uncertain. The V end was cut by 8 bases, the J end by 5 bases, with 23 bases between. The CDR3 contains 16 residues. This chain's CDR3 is CASYVGILAEGDTQYF. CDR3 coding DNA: TGTGCCAGCTATGTGGGGATTTTAGCAGAGGGAGATACGCAGTATTTT.

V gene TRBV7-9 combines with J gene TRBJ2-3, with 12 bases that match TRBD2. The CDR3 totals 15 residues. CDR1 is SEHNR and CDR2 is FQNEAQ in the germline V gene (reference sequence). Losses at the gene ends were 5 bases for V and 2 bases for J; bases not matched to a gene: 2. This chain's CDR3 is CASSGTSGYTDTQYF. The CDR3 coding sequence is TGTGCCAGCAGCGGGACTAGCGGGTACACAGATACGCAGTATTTT.

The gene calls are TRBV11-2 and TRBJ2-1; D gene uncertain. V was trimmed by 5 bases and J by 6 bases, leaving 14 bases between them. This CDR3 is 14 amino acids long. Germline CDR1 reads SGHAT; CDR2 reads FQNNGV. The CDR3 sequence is CASSPPVTVNEQFF. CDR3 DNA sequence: TGTGCCAGCAGCCCCCCGGTGACCGTCAATGAGCAGTTCTTC.

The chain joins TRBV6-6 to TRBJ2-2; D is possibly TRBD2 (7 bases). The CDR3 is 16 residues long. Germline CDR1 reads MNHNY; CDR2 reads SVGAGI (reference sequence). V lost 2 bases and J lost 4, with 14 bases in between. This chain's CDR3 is CASSYGAGASTGELFF. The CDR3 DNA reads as TGTGCCAGCAGTTACGGGGCGGGGGCGTCCACCGGGGAGCTGTTTTTT.

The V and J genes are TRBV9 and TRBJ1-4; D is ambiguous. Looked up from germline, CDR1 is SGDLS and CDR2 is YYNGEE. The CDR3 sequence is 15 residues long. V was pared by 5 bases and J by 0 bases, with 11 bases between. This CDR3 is CASRGDFATNEKLFF. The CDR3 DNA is TGTGCCAGCAGAGGTGACTTTGCAACTAATGAAAAACTGTTTTTT.

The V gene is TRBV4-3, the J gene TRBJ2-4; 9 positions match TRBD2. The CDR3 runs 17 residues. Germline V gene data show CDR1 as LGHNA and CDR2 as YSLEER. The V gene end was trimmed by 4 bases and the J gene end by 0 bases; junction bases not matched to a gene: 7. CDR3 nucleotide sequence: TGCGCCAGCAGCCCTGGGACTAGCCCACGAGCCAAAAACATTCAGTACTTC. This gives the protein CASSPGTSPRAKNIQYF.